The next 30 T cell receptor beta chains were all read from a single sample in a study of T cell responses to AZD1222 COVID-19 vaccine. Assay: immunoSEQ multiplex PCR; the TCRdb copy retains only in-frame clones and omits some. In the table there are 90,000 to 140,000 clones, more than 75% of which are singletons. The specimen was peripheral blood, collected on day 0 of AZD1222 vaccination. Receptor source: an adult in good health.

In nucleotides, the CDR3 is TGTGCCACCAGCAGAGCCAGGAGCATCAATCAGCCCCAGCATTTT. Its translation is CATSRARSINQPQHF. This chain uses TRBV15 with TRBJ1-5; the D is unclear. The CDR3 spans 15 residues. Between the trimmed V and J ends, which lost 1 base and 3 bases, there was a span of 10 bases. Germline V gene sequence: CDR1 LNHNV, CDR2 YYDKDF (reference sequence). Based on the CDR3 plus reference TRBV15 and TRBJ1-5, the full variable domain is DAMVIQNPRYQVTQFGKPVTLSCSQTLNHNVMYWYQQKSSQAPKLLFHYYDKDFNNEADTPDNFQSRRPNTSFCFLDIRSPGLGDTAMYLCATSRARSINQPQHFGDGTRLSIL.

This clone was recorded a few times. The chain uses TRBV3-1 (or the pseudogene TRBV3-2) and TRBJ2-2; D possibly corresponds to TRBD2 (5 bases). CDR1 is LGHDT, CDR2 YNNKEL, per germline (reference sequence). The CDR3 sequence is 15 residues long. The V end was cut by 3 bases, the J end by 7 bases, with 15 bases between. As DNA, the CDR3 is TGTGCCAGCAGCCATACTCCTAGCTTACACGGGGAGCTGTTTTTT. Amino acid sequence: CASSHTPSLHGELFF.

The chain recombines TRBV7-9 with TRBJ1-2; D unclear. The V gene lost 5 bases and the J gene lost 4 bases, with 11 bases spanning the gap. CDR1 SEHNR and CDR2 FQNEAQ come from the germline V gene (reference sequence). CDR3 length: 13 amino acids. CDR3 DNA: TGTGCCAGCAGCCCCAAGGAGGGCTATGGCTACACCTTC. This gives the protein CASSPKEGYGYTF.

The rearrangement joins TRBV9 to TRBJ1-2; 7 bases map to TRBD1. This CDR3 spans 15 amino acids. Trimming removed 0 bases from V and 1 base from J; junction bases left unmatched: 3. Germline CDR1 is SGDLS and CDR2 is YYNGEE. The CDR3 reads CASSVEGARNYGYTF. CDR3 coding DNA: TGTGCCAGCAGCGTAGAGGGGGCGCGTAACTATGGCTACACCTTC.

The chain couples TRBV4-3 to TRBJ2-3; 11 nucleotides agree with TRBD2. With V trimmed by 1 base and J by 0 bases, 12 bases remained unmatched. Germline V gene data show CDR1 as LGHNA and CDR2 as YSLEER. The CDR3 runs 20 residues. In DNA form, the CDR3 reads TGCGCCAGCAGCCAAGTTAGCGGGGGGGCGTTGATTTTGAGCACAGATACGCAGTATTTT. Amino acid sequence: CASSQVSGGALILSTDTQYF.

The rearrangement uses TRBV28 and TRBJ1-5, with 8 bases identical to TRBD1. V lost 4 bases to trimming and J lost 5 bases; unmatched junction nucleotides: 7. Per germline, CDR1 MDHEN and CDR2 SYDVKM. CDR3 length equals 15 residues. The chain's CDR3 is CASSSLQGADQPQHF. CDR3 nucleotide sequence: TGTGCCAGCAGTTCCCTCCAGGGGGCTGATCAGCCCCAGCATTTT.

This clone was seen a handful of times. V usage is TRBV19 and J usage is TRBJ2-3; 8 bases map to TRBD1. V shed 8 bases and J 2 bases; nucleotides not matched to a gene: 9. Germline V gene data show CDR1 as LNHDA and CDR2 as SQIVND (reference sequence). The CDR3 has 15 amino acids. In DNA form, the CDR3 reads TGTGCCAGTTCTGAAGGGACAGGTATCACAGATACGCAGTATTTT. It is translated as CASSEGTGITDTQYF.

Only a few counts were recorded for this clone. V and J are TRBV12-3 or TRBV12-4 and TRBJ1-1, with D unclear. CDR3 length: 12 residues. The germline V and J ends were trimmed by 3 bases and 6 bases, with 8 bases remaining between them. Written as DNA, the CDR3 is TGTGCCAGCAGTTTTGGTGGGGCTGAAGCTTTCTTT. This codes for CASSFGGAEAFF.

V and J are TRBV12-3 or TRBV12-4 and TRBJ1-1; TRBD1 agrees at 7 bases. CDR3 size: 13 residues. Trimming at V came to 7 bases and at J to 5 bases, leaving 7 bases not matched to a gene. CDR3 sequence reads: CASTRGLRTEAFF. The CDR3 DNA sequence: TGTGCCAGCACCAGGGGGTTAAGGACTGAAGCTTTCTTT.

V usage is TRBV12-3 or TRBV12-4 and J usage is TRBJ2-2; no firm D call. There are 13 residues in the CDR3. Trimming cost V 1 base and J 7 bases, with 7 bases left between them. In DNA, the CDR3 is TGTGCCAGCAGTTTAGGGGTGGACGGGGAGCTGTTTTTT. It translates to CASSLGVDGELFF.

The chain uses TRBV6-5 and TRBJ1-6, with 7 bases lining up with TRBD1. The V gene's germline CDR1 is MNHEY and CDR2 SVGAGI. CDR3 length: 16 amino acids. J was trimmed by 6 bases and V by 4 bases; bases with no gene match: 9. The CDR3 region has the DNA TGTGCCAGCAGTTGGTTGGTGCGACAGGGTAATTCACCCCTCCACTTT. Amino acids: CASSWLVRQGNSPLHF.

The chain links TRBV30 to TRBJ2-7; 7 bases map to TRBD1. The CDR3 is 14 amino acids. With V trimmed by 5 bases and J by 4 bases, 11 bases remained unmatched. Germline CDR1 GTSNPN, CDR2 SVGIG (reference sequence). The CDR3 DNA follows: TGTGCCTGGGGTAGGGGGCTCCCATCATACGAGCAGTACTTC. Translation: CAWGRGLPSYEQYF. Looking up the rest from reference TRBV30 and TRBJ2-7 gives the full variable domain: SQTIHQWPATLVQPVGSPLSLECTVEGTSNPNLYWYRQAAGRGLQLLFYSVGIGQISSEVPQNLSASRPQDRQFILSSKKLLLSDSGFYLCAWGRGLPSYEQYFGPGTRLTVT.

In its sample, this clone was seen a few times. The rearrangement uses TRBV7-2 and TRBJ1-2, with D perhaps TRBD1 (5 bases). V shed 2 bases and J shed 8 bases, with 15 bases lying between them. From germline, CDR1 is SGHTA and CDR2 FQGNSA. The CDR3 has 14 amino acids. The CDR3 spells CASSLSPRGRGYTF. The DNA of the CDR3 is TGTGCCAGCAGCTTATCCCCTAGGGGCAGGGGCTACACCTTC.

The chain joins TRBV19 to TRBJ1-5; 7 bases are shared with TRBD1. The V segment lost 5 bases and the J segment 10 bases; nucleotides outside the gene matches: 11. The length of the CDR3 is 14 residues. CDR1 and CDR2 (germline): LNHDA, SQIVND (reference sequence). The CDR3 bases are TGTGCCAGTAGTTCGACCCCAGGGGGGAGCCCCCAGCATTTT. Protein sequence: CASSSTPGGSPQHF.

This clone is a singleton in its sample. The chain has TRBV20-1 and TRBJ2-7, with D uncertain. Between the trimmed V and J ends, which lost 4 bases and 3 bases, there was a span of 7 bases. This CDR3 has 11 residues. Germline values: CDR1 DFQATT, CDR2 SNEGSKA (reference sequence). CDR3 region: CSANNHYEQYF. CDR3 DNA sequence: TGCAGTGCTAACAACCACTACGAGCAGTACTTC.

This clone showed up just a few times. The chain couples TRBV4-1 to TRBJ2-7; D tentatively fits TRBD1 or TRBD2 (5 bases each). V was trimmed by 3 bases and J by 3 bases, leaving 12 bases between them. This CDR3 region has 14 residues. Germline V CDR1 and CDR2: MGHRA, YSYEKL. The CDR3: CASSHGRDGYEQYF. The CDR3 nucleotides read TGCGCCAGCAGCCACGGCCGGGACGGCTACGAGCAGTACTTC.

This clone occurred a few times. V is TRBV14 and J is TRBJ1-2; D uncertain. The CDR3 covers 15 residues. The V and J ends lost 0 bases and 7 bases respectively, with 15 bases between them. Germline CDR1 reads SGHDN; CDR2 reads FVKESK. In DNA form, the CDR3 reads TGTGCCAGCAGCCAAGAACGACGGATCCCAAGTGGCTACACCTTC. Translating gives CASSQERRIPSGYTF.

A remark on this clone: The DNA is omitted, as the CDR3 cannot be located on it reliably, and the CDR3 follows TCRdb's listing. CDR3 residues: CASFGGGTTGEFF. This sequence joins TRBV7-9 and TRBJ2-1; the table's D call TRBD1 went unverified against the DNA. The germline V gene encodes CDR1 SEHNR and CDR2 FQNEAQ (reference sequence). The CDR3 spans 13 amino acids, including both terminal residues.

The V call is TRBV29-1, the J call TRBJ1-2; D perhaps matches TRBD1 (5 bases). This CDR3 comprises 11 residues. The germline V gene has CDR1 SQVTM and CDR2 ANQGSEA. V was trimmed by 3 bases and J by 7 bases, leaving 9 bases between them. The CDR3 nucleotides read TGCAGCGTTGACGGAGGGGTTGGCTACACCTTC. This codes for CSVDGGVGYTF.

The J gene is TRBJ1-2, the V gene TRBV18, with a weak D call TRBD1 (6 bases). CDR3 length: 18 amino acids. Germline V gives CDR1 KGHSH, CDR2 LQKENI. V gave up 3 bases and J gave up 2 bases, with 22 bases separating them. The CDR3 region is CASSPGDARQDRNYGYTF. As DNA, the CDR3 is TGTGCCAGCTCACCGGGGGATGCCAGACAGGACAGAAACTATGGCTACACCTTC. Filled out from reference TRBV18 and TRBJ1-2, the complete variable domain reads NAGVMQNPRHLVRRRGQEARLRCSPMKGHSHVYWYRQLPEEGLKFMVYLQKENIIDESGMPKERFSAEFPKEGPSILRIQQVVRGDSAAYFCASSPGDARQDRNYGYTFGSGTRLTVV.

This clone has only a few counts. The chain is built from TRBV27 and TRBJ1-2, with D possibly TRBD1 on 5 matching bases. V was clipped by 7 bases and J by 8 bases, with 29 bases between them. Germline V gene lookup returns CDR1 MNHEY and CDR2 SMNVEV (reference sequence). The CDR3 totals 17 residues. The CDR3 is CASTPRGNGAGLYGYTF. The CDR3 nucleotides read TGTGCCAGCACTCCGCGCGGAAATGGGGCAGGGCTCTACGGCTACACCTTC.

CDR3 in DNA: TGTGCCAGCAGCTCCGGACTGCCCAATGAGCAGTTCTTC. It is translated as CASSSGLPNEQFF. The gene calls are TRBV7-3 and TRBJ2-1; D possibly corresponds to TRBD2 (5 bases). V was shortened by 4 bases and J by 6 bases, with 10 bases between the two germline ends. Germline V gives CDR1 SGHTA, CDR2 FQGTGA. This CDR3 comprises 13 residues.

CDR3 region: CASTPTGGDRETQYF. In DNA form, the CDR3 reads TGTGCCAGTACCCCTACTGGGGGGGATAGGGAGACCCAGTACTTC. The chain uses TRBV19 and TRBJ2-5, with 7 bases lining up with TRBD2. The CDR3 runs 15 residues. The V and J ends lost 7 bases and 5 bases, in that order; junction bases with no gene match: 13. In germline, CDR1 is LNHDA, CDR2 SQIVND (reference sequence). Together with reference TRBV19 and TRBJ2-5, the CDR3 gives the full variable domain: DGGITQSPKYLFRKEGQNVTLSCEQNLNHDAMYWYRQDPGQGLRLIYYSQIVNDFQKGDIAEGYSVSREKKESFPLTVTSAQKNPTAFYLCASTPTGGDRETQYFGPGTRLLVL.

This clone was seen just once. V is TRBV19 and J is TRBJ2-7; D possibly uses TRBD1 or TRBD2 (5 bases each). There are 14 residues in the CDR3. Germline CDR1 is LNHDA and CDR2 is SQIVND (reference sequence). The ends were cut back, 6 bases at V and 3 bases at J, with 15 bases in the middle. The chain's CDR3 is CASRLRAGSYEQYF. CDR3 DNA sequence: TGTGCCAGTAGATTGAGGGCAGGGAGCTACGAGCAGTACTTC.

The rearrangement joins TRBV7-3 to TRBJ2-1; perhaps TRBD1 as D (5 bases). Germline values: CDR1 SGHTA, CDR2 FQGTGA. The CDR3 runs 13 residues. Trimming stripped 3 bases from V and 8 bases from J, with 11 bases between. The CDR3 loop reads CASSFAGQDEQFF. The CDR3 nucleotides are TGTGCCAGCAGCTTCGCAGGGCAGGATGAGCAGTTCTTC.

The CDR3 protein is CASSLNGYGYTF. CDR3 nucleotide sequence: TGTGCCAGCAGCTTAAACGGCTATGGCTACACCTTC. The chain combines TRBV7-3 with TRBJ1-2; no firm D call. This CDR3 comprises 12 residues. V lost 1 base and J 4 bases, leaving 4 bases between the germline ends. CDR1 is SGHTA and CDR2 is FQGTGA in the germline V gene.

The rearrangement uses TRBV18 and TRBJ2-7; perhaps TRBD1 as D (6 bases). The CDR3 consists of 13 residues. V dropped 6 bases and J dropped 4 bases, with 13 bases sitting between them. Per the germline V gene, CDR1 is KGHSH and CDR2 is LQKENI. In nucleotides, the CDR3 is TGTGCCAGCTCCCCCGGGACACTATACGAGCAGTACTTC. Its protein product is CASSPGTLYEQYF.

This chain joins TRBV5-6 and TRBJ1-2; no definite D call. This CDR3 spans 14 amino acids. Germline CDR1 reads SGHDT; CDR2 reads YYEEEE. The germline V and J ends were trimmed by 2 bases and 2 bases, with 10 bases remaining between them. CDR3 amino acids: CASSFRGRNYGYTF. For the CDR3, the DNA is TGTGCCAGCAGCTTTAGAGGCAGGAACTATGGCTACACCTTC.

This sequence joins TRBV25-1 and TRBJ1-1; D unclear. CDR1 and CDR2 (germline): MGHDK, SYGVNS. V was clipped by 6 bases and J by 0 bases, with 8 bases between them. The CDR3 covers 13 residues. The CDR3 region is CASSVTVNTEAFF. CDR3 in DNA: TGTGCCAGCAGCGTAACCGTGAACACTGAAGCTTTCTTT.

The CDR3, as DNA: TGTGCCAGCAGTCAAAGACAGGGCCACGAGCAGTACTTC. Translated: CASSQRQGHEQYF. The chain has TRBV12-3 or TRBV12-4 and TRBJ2-7, with 7 bases matching TRBD1. The junction had 6 bases not matched to a gene; V was cut back by 5 bases and J by 5 bases. The CDR3 consists of 13 residues.